This T cell receptor (beta chain) emerged from a study of shared clonotypes between healthy human individuals. The CDR3 has 12 residues. V was clipped by 5 bases and J by 3 bases, with 7 bases between them. Germline values: CDR1 SGHRS, CDR2 YFSETQ. Details on this clone: Its antigen remains unidentified.

General study points: Only a few donors were included, so the genetic and exposure-history diversity represented was limited.

Original data processing: Filtering differed because ImmunoSEQ produced junction-only sequences that carried no quality scores. Profiling relied on immunoSEQ multiplex PCR, and the TCRdb table lists in-frame clones only, not all of them. V, J and clone size reflect that table, while D and trimming were determined from the DNA. The sample has 1,100,000 or so clones, around three quarters seen once. The study separated CD4+ cells into CD45RA+ naive and CD45RA-negative memory subsets. The sequence was obtained from a man aged 18 to 35 in good health. Some clones in this sample may be carry-over from other donors' samples. V usage is TRBV5-1 and J usage is TRBJ2-3; TRBD2 might be the D (6 bases). The sample was memory CD4+ T cells from PBMCs. Subset here: CD45RA-negative fraction. The CDR3 reads CASRGTTDTQYF. As DNA, the CDR3 is TGCGCCAGCAGGGGGACTACAGATACGCAGTATTTT.